What follows describes a single T cell receptor (beta chain). These data belong to a study of T cells after posttransplantation cyclophosphamide. The CDR3 is 15 amino acids. CDR1 is SQVTM, CDR2 ANQGSEA, per germline. The V and J ends lost 0 bases and 3 bases respectively, with 13 bases between them. The protocol was immunoSEQ multiplex PCR, while the TCRdb copy is restricted to in-frame clones and leaves out a portion. This table has tens of thousands of clones, around 93% appearing once. The V gene is TRBV29-1, the J gene TRBJ2-3; possible D gene TRBD1, 5 bases. The sequencing input was PBMCs. This TCR was recovered from a woman in her twenties or thirties in good health and a related stem cell transplant donor. The CDR3 protein is CSVEDPGRVTDTQYF. The CDR3 coding sequence is TGCAGCGTTGAAGATCCTGGCAGGGTTACAGATACGCAGTATTTT.